Each of the 21 T cell receptor beta chains below was sequenced from the same sample in a study of beta chain features in type 1 diabetes. Since all of the isolated RNA was reverse transcribed, expressed TCRB transcripts were what got sequenced. Assay used: immunoSEQ multiplex PCR; TCRdb lists only in-frame clones, some missing. The sample consists of 310,000 or so clones, around 8% of them appearing once. Sequencing was done on a sample of central memory CD4+ T cells from blood. The receptors shown here come from a woman aged 18-29 years in good health.

This clone was seen a few times. V and J are TRBV19 and TRBJ2-2; D gene unclear. Germline V CDR1 and CDR2: LNHDA, SQIVND (reference sequence). The CDR3 consists of 12 residues. Trimming shortened V by 5 bases and J by 3 bases, and 4 bases separated the two germline ends. This CDR3 is CASSVYTGELFF. The CDR3 coding sequence is TGTGCCAGTAGTGTTTACACCGGGGAGCTGTTTTTT.

This clone has a handful of counts. The chain couples TRBV20-1 to TRBJ1-1; TRBD1 aligns across 7 bases. The germline V gene encodes CDR1 DFQATT and CDR2 SNEGSKA (reference sequence). CDR3 length equals 11 residues. Germline trimming cut 6 bases from V and 7 bases from J; bases unmatched to any gene: 5. The chain's CDR3 is CSAPDRVEAFF. The CDR3 DNA sequence: TGCAGTGCACCTGACAGGGTTGAAGCTTTCTTT.

This clone was seen a few times. The chain has TRBV10-3 and TRBJ1-3, with D unclear. Deletions cut 8 bases from V and 0 bases from J, with 14 bases between. The CDR3 has 15 residues. Germline values: CDR1 ENHRY, CDR2 SYGVKD. CDR3 bases: TGTGCCATCGGATCCTCTGTGAGCTCTGGAAACACCATATATTTT. Its translation is CAIGSSVSSGNTIYF.

This chain uses TRBV10-3 with TRBJ2-5, with 10 bases that match TRBD1. The germline gives CDR1 ENHRY, CDR2 SYGVKD. The CDR3 runs 14 residues. Trimming removed 6 bases from V and 2 bases from J; junction bases left unmatched: 3. For the CDR3, the DNA is TGTGCCATCAGCCCGGGACAGGGGCAAGAGACCCAGTACTTC. It encodes CAISPGQGQETQYF.

This clone was detected only a few times. CDR3 amino acids: CASSPGHYGYTF. The CDR3, as DNA: TGTGCCAGCAGCCCAGGACACTATGGCTACACCTTC. The genes are TRBV7-6 and TRBJ1-2; D is ambiguous. Germline lookup yields CDR1 SGHVS and CDR2 FNYEAQ. Deletions cut 5 bases from V and 3 bases from J, with 7 bases between. This CDR3 comprises 12 residues.

The table lists this clone with a few counts. The chain links TRBV11-2 to TRBJ2-3; TRBD2 might be the D (6 bases). The CDR3 runs 15 residues. CDR1 is SGHAT, CDR2 FQNNGV, per germline. V shed 5 bases and J shed 1 base, with 13 bases lying between them. Here the CDR3 DNA reads TGTGCCAGCAGCCCAAACCCTAGCGGCACAGATACGCAGTATTTT. It codes for CASSPNPSGTDTQYF.

This clone was detected a few times. The chain has TRBV14 and TRBJ1-1; possibly TRBD1 for D (6 bases). Trimming pared 2 bases from V and 5 bases from J, leaving 9 bases between. The CDR3 runs to 13 residues. The germline CDR1 and CDR2 sequences are SGHDN and FVKESK. The CDR3 reads CASSQNRVTEAFF. CDR3 in DNA: TGTGCCAGCAGCCAAAACAGGGTTACTGAAGCTTTCTTT.

V gene TRBV7-8 combines with J gene TRBJ2-5; the D gene is possibly TRBD2 (5 bases). Trimming took off 1 base at V and 2 bases at J, with 8 bases between the two ends. The CDR3 has 14 amino acids. CDR1 is SGHVS and CDR2 is FQNEAQ in the germline V gene. CDR3 nucleotides: TGTGCCAGCAGCTTAGTTGTAGCGCAAGAGACCCAGTACTTC. Translation: CASSLVVAQETQYF.

Remarks on this clone: This same CDR3 is encoded by further DNA sequences in the sample. V and J are TRBV5-1 and TRBJ2-7, with 9 nucleotides matching TRBD1. Germline CDR1 SGHRS, CDR2 YFSETQ. The CDR3 is made up of 15 amino acids. The J segment lost 7 bases and the V segment lost 0 bases, leaving 8 bases of the junction unmatched. The DNA of the CDR3 is TGCGCCAGCAGCTTGGCTCCGGGACAGGGACGAGAGCAGTACTTC. Amino acid sequence: CASSLAPGQGREQYF.

V and J are TRBV7-3 and TRBJ2-5; D is uncertain. V dropped 2 bases and J dropped 5 bases, with 15 bases sitting between them. CDR3 length: 15 amino acids. Per germline, CDR1 SGHTA and CDR2 FQGTGA. CDR3 sequence (DNA): TGTGCCAGCAGCTTAGTCGCTCAGGCCAGGGAGACCCAGTACTTC. Its protein is CASSLVAQARETQYF.

This clone turned up a few times. The J gene is TRBJ2-7, the V gene TRBV7-2; 7 nucleotides line up with TRBD2. With 5 bases clipped from V and 0 bases from J, the junction kept 10 bases outside the gene matches. CDR3 size: 16 residues. Germline V gene lookup returns CDR1 SGHTA and CDR2 FQGNSA. The CDR3 protein is CASSPFGLGSSYEQYF. CDR3 nucleotides: TGTGCCAGCAGCCCTTTCGGACTAGGCAGCTCCTACGAGCAGTACTTC.

This clone was found a few times. The V and J genes are TRBV19 and TRBJ2-5; possibly TRBD1 for D (6 bases). CDR1 LNHDA and CDR2 SQIVND come from the germline V gene (reference sequence). The CDR3 spans 13 residues. Between the trimmed V and J ends, which lost 4 bases and 4 bases, there was a span of 10 bases. The DNA of the CDR3 is TGTGCCAGTAGTACAAACAGGGTAGAGACCCAGTACTTC. Residues: CASSTNRVETQYF.

CDR3 nucleotides: TGTGCCAGCAGTTACCTTGGACAGGGGGCGCGTGAGCAGTACTTC. Translating it yields CASSYLGQGAREQYF. This chain uses TRBV6-6 with TRBJ2-7, with TRBD1 matching 11 bases. The CDR3 has 15 residues. J was trimmed by 7 bases and V by 2 bases; bases with no gene match: 7. Germline CDR1 MNHNY, CDR2 SVGAGI (reference sequence).

Here the CDR3 reads CASSLTRLAGGNEQYF. The CDR3 coding sequence is TGTGCCAGCAGTCTGACAAGGCTAGCGGGAGGTAACGAGCAGTACTTC. The V call is TRBV28, the J call TRBJ2-7; 11 bases align to TRBD2. Losses at the gene ends were 5 bases for V and 5 bases for J; bases not matched to a gene: 11. The CDR3 spans 16 residues. Germline CDR1 and CDR2: MDHEN and SYDVKM. The full variable domain, its missing parts supplied by reference TRBV28 and TRBJ2-7, is DVKVTQSSRYLVKRTGEKVFLECVQDMDHENMFWYRQDPGLGLRLIYFSYDVKMKEKGDIPEGYSVSREKKERFSLILESASTNQTSMYLCASSLTRLAGGNEQYFGPGTRLTVT.

This clone showed up just a few times. The rearrangement joins TRBV6-6 to TRBJ2-2, with D perhaps TRBD1 or TRBD2 (5 bases each). Trimming stripped 2 bases from V and 4 bases from J, with 14 bases between. The CDR3 consists of 16 residues. The germline V gene encodes CDR1 MNHNY and CDR2 SVGAGI (reference sequence). The CDR3 bases are TGTGCCAGCAGTTACCCACCAGGGAGCGGCACCGGGGAGCTGTTTTTT. Amino acids: CASSYPPGSGTGELFF.

This clone was counted a few times. The J gene is TRBJ1-1, the V gene TRBV7-9; D gene unclear. Germline CDR1 is SEHNR and CDR2 is FQNEAQ (reference sequence). Trimming pared 8 bases from V and 2 bases from J, leaving 12 bases between. CDR3 size: 13 residues. The CDR3 DNA follows: TGTGCCAGCTGTTTGGCGCCTAACACTGAAGCTTTCTTT. Translation: CASCLAPNTEAFF.

The V and J genes are TRBV4-3 and TRBJ2-3, with 7 bases that match TRBD1. Germline CDR1 reads LGHNA; CDR2 reads YSLEER. The CDR3 is 14 amino acids. J gave up 3 bases and V 4 bases, and 4 bases lay outside the gene matches. The DNA for the CDR3 is TGCGCCAGCAGCCCCTTGACAGGGACAGATACGCAGTATTTT. Protein product: CASSPLTGTDTQYF.

In its sample, this clone was seen a few times. The rearrangement uses TRBV23-1 and TRBJ1-3; the D gene is possibly TRBD1 (6 bases). TRBV23-1 qualifies as an ORF whose function is uncertain. This CDR3 is 16 amino acids long. Trimming removed 0 bases from V and 4 bases from J, with 13 bases in between. The CDR3 DNA sequence: TGCGCCAGCAGTCAATCTATGGGGGCAAGAGGAAACACCATATATTTT. Translating gives CASSQSMGARGNTIYF.

There are a few counts of this clone. The CDR3: CASSLVSGVAGGHEQYF. The CDR3 nucleotides are TGCGCCAGCAGCTTGGTCTCCGGGGTAGCGGGAGGGCACGAGCAGTACTTC. This sequence joins TRBV5-1 and TRBJ2-7; 11 bases map to TRBD2. V was pared by 0 bases and J by 5 bases, with 10 bases of the junction left unmatched. The CDR3 consists of 17 residues. CDR1 is SGHRS and CDR2 is YFSETQ in the germline V gene.

The rearrangement joins TRBV14 to TRBJ2-3; D ambiguous. V shed 0 bases and J shed 8 bases, with 9 bases lying between them. Germline CDR1 and CDR2: SGHDN and FVKESK. There are 13 residues in the CDR3. The CDR3 DNA reads as TGTGCCAGCAGCCAAGAGTGGGGAAGTACGCAGTATTTT. Translating gives CASSQEWGSTQYF.

This sequence joins TRBV2 and TRBJ1-4; possibly TRBD1 for D (5 bases). This CDR3 comprises 13 residues. V was shortened by 8 bases and J by 5 bases, with 12 bases between the two germline ends. CDR1 and CDR2 from the germline V gene are SNHLY and FYNNEI. CDR3 residues: CASGRGRNEKLFF. In DNA form, the CDR3 reads TGTGCCAGCGGGAGGGGAAGAAATGAAAAACTGTTTTTT.